The rows below give T cell receptor beta chains drawn from one sample of a study of cytomegalovirus exposure and HLA in healthy donors. Measured with immunoSEQ multiplex PCR; TCRdb has only the in-frame clones, and not every one. The sample has around 100,000 clones, about 80% seen once. The sequenced sample was PBMCs. These receptors all stem from a woman younger than 35 in good health and CMV-seropositive. CDR3s include the opening cysteine and the closing phenylalanine or tryptophan. A D gene is named only where the DNA matches it firmly. Clone size, where shown, is once, few, many, or a class for clones that have expanded.

>NA|NA|TRBV29-1|TRBJ1-2
CSVGEWSGYTF
TGCAGCGTGGGAGAGTGGAGTGGCTACACCTTC
>NA|TRBD1|TRBV5-1|TRBJ2-7
CASSFGQGSYEQYF
TGCGCCAGCAGCTTTGGACAGGGATCCTACGAGCAGTACTTC
>once|TRBD2|TRBV7-3|TRBJ2-6
CASSFGGAPGANVLTF
TGTGCCAGCAGCTTCGGGGGGGCCCCCGGGGCCAACGTCCTGACTTTC
>NA|NA|TRBV27|TRBJ1-2
CASTIEGGGNYGYTF
TGTGCCAGCACCATAGAAGGAGGAGGGAACTATGGCTACACCTTC
>NA|NA|TRBV7-3|TRBJ2-7
CASSLGGKGTYEQYF
TGTGCCAGCAGCTTAGGGGGGAAAGGAACCTACGAGCAGTACTTC
>NA|NA|TRBV9|TRBJ2-1
CASKRGGIGHEQFF
TGTGCCAGCAAAAGAGGCGGGATCGGGCATGAGCAGTTCTTC
>NA|TRBD1|TRBV6-1|TRBJ2-7
CATARGHSYEQYF
TGTGCCACCGCGAGGGGGCACTCCTACGAGCAGTACTTC
>few|NA|TRBV2|TRBJ2-7
CASRTDRAYEQYF
TGTGCCAGCAGAACGGACAGAGCCTACGAGCAGTACTTC
>few|NA|TRBV21-1|TRBJ1-1
CASREETEAFF
TGTGCCAGCAGGGAGGAAACTGAAGCTTTCTTT
>once|NA|TRBV5-6|TRBJ1-3
CASSLGLSGNTIYF
TGTGCCAGCAGCTTGGGGCTCTCTGGAAACACCATATATTTT
>NA|TRBD1|TRBV7-8|TRBJ1-5
CASSPDRGNQPQHF
TGTGCCAGCAGCCCCGACAGGGGCAATCAGCCCCAGCATTTT